This T cell receptor beta chain was captured in a study of blood T cell repertoires in COVID-19. Study overall: Samples taken during acute and convalescent COVID-19 were collected in the United States, Italy and Spain. T cells, B-cell-depleted T cells, or PBMCs provided the cDNA or gDNA that served as material.

Germline assignment: CDR1 MDHEN and CDR2 SYDVKM. The CDR3 extends over 15 amino acids. V was trimmed by 3 bases and J by 5 bases, leaving 14 bases between them. Using immunoSEQ multiplex PCR, the repertoire was profiled, and TCRdb retains in-frame clones only, with some absent. The sample contains about 220,000 clones, roughly four fifths of which appear only once. The rearrangement uses TRBV28 and TRBJ1-3; weak D call: TRBD1 (6 bases). The clonotype originates from a woman in her 70s with acute or convalescent COVID-19. Material: peripheral blood. The DNA for the CDR3 is TGTGCCAGCAGTTTGGGACATCAGGTTAGAAACACCATATATTTT. Its protein is CASSLGHQVRNTIYF.